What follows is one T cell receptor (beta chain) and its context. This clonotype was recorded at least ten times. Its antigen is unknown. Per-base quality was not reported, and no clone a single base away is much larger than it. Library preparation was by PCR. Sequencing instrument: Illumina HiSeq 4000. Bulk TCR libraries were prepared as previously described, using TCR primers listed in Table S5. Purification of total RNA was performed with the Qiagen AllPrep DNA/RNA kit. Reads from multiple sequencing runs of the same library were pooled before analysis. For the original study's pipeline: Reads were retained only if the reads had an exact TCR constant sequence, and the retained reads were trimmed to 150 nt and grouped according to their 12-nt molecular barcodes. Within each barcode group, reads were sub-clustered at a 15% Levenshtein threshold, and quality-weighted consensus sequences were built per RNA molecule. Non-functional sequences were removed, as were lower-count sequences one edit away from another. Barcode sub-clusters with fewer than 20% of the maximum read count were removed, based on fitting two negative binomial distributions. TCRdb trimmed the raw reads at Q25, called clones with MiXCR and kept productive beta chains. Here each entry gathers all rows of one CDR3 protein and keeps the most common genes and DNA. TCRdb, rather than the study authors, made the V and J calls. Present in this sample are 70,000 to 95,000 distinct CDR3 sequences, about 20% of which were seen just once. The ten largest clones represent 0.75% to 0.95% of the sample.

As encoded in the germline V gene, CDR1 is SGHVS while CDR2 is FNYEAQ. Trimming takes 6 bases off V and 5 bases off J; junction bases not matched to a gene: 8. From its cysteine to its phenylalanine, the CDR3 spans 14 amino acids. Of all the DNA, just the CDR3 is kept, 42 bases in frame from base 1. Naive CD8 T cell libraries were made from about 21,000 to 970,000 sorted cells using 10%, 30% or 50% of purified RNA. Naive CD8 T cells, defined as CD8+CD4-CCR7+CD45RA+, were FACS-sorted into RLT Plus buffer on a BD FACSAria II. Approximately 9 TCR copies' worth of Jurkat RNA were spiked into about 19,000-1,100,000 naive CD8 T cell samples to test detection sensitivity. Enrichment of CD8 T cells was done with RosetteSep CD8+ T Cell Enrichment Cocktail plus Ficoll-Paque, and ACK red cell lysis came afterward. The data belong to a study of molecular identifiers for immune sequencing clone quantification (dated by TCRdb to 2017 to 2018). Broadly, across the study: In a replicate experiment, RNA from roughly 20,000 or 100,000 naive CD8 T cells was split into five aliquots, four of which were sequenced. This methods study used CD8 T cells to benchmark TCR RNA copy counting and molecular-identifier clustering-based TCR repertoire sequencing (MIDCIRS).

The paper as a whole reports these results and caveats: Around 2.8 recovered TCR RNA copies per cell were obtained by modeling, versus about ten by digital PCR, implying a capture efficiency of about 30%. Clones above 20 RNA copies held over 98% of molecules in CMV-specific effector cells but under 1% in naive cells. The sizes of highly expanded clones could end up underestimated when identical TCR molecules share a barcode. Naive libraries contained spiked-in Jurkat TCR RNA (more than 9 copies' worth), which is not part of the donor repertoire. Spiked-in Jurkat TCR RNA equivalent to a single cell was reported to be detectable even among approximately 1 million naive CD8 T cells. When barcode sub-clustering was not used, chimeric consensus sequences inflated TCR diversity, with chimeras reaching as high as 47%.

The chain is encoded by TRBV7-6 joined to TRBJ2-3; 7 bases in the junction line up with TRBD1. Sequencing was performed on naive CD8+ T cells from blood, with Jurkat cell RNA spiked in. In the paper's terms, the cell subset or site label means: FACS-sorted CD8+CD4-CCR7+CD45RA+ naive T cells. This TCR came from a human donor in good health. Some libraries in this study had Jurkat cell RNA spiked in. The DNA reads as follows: TGTGCCAGCAGTCGAGCGACAGGGCGAGATACGCAGTATTTT. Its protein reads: CASSRATGRDTQYF.